A selection of T cell receptor beta chains follows, all from one sample in a study of shared clonotypes between healthy human individuals. Data came from immunoSEQ multiplex PCR; TCRdb stores just in-frame clones and leaves some out. This table has about 2.4 million clones, 93% appearing once. The sequencing sample was made of naive CD4+ T cells from PBMCs. Receptors were obtained from a man between 18 and 35 years old in good health. Some clones in this sample may be carry-over from other donors' samples. The CDR3 runs from the conserved cysteine through the conserved F or W. The D gene is left open where the match is weak. Some rows have no size entry. The others give once, few or many, or a class for an expanded clone.

TRBJ2-7 | . | 15 | . | TRBV7-3 | TGTGCCAGCAGCTTAGGGACGGCGAGCTCCTACGAGCAGTACTTC | CASSLGTASSYEQYF
TRBJ2-1 | . | 15 | TRBD2 | TRBV9 | TGTGCCAGCAGCGCGACTAGCGGGGGCCACAATGAGCAGTTCTTC | CASSATSGGHNEQFF
TRBJ1-1 | . | 13 | TRBD1 | TRBV10-1 | TGCGCCAGCAGTGAGCAACAGGGGAGACGGGCTTTCTTT | CASSEQQGRRAFF
TRBJ1-5 | . | 9 | . | TRBV7-2 | TGTGCCGTATTACGGCTTCAGCATTTT | CAVLRLQHF
TRBJ2-7 | . | 14 | . | TRBV5-8 | TGTGCCAGCAGCCTACCCGGGACTCGCTACGAGCAGTACTTC | CASSLPGTRYEQYF
TRBJ2-7 | . | 18 | TRBD2 | TRBV27 | TGTGCCAGCAGTTTAAGAGGTACACTAGCGGGGAGCTCCTACGAGCAGTACTTC | CASSLRGTLAGSSYEQYF
TRBJ2-2 | . | 12 | TRBD2 | TRBV6-6 | TGTGCCAGCAGCCAAACTAGCGGGAGAGAGTTTTTT | CASSQTSGREFF
TRBJ2-5 | . | 14 | TRBD2 | TRBV5-1 | TGCGCCAGCAGCCGGGGACTAGCCCAAGAGACCCAGTACTTC | CASSRGLAQETQYF
TRBJ1-1 | . | 15 | TRBD1 | TRBV15 | TGTGCCACCAGCAGAGGTGGGACAGGGAACACTGAAGCTTTCTTT | CATSRGGTGNTEAFF
TRBJ2-7 | . | 13 | . | TRBV29-1 | TGCAGCGTTGTCACCTTAGAGTCCCACGAGCAGTACTTC | CSVVTLESHEQYF
TRBJ2-3 | . | 15 | . | TRBV5-1 | TGCGCCAGCAGCTTGGCTCAGGGGTGGGCAGATACGCAGTATTTT | CASSLAQGWADTQYF
TRBJ1-4 | once | 14 | . | TRBV7-2 | TGTGCCAGCAGCTTTTCCACAACTAATGAAAAACTGTTTTTT | CASSFSTTNEKLFF
TRBJ1-3 | . | 14 | . | TRBV7-9 | TGTGCCAGCCAAGGCGTCGGGACTGGAAACACCATATATTTT | CASQGVGTGNTIYF
TRBJ2-5 | . | 16 | TRBD2 | TRBV9 | TGTGCCAGCAGCGTAGGGACTAGCGGGCCCCAAGAGACCCAGTACTTC | CASSVGTSGPQETQYF
TRBJ2-2 | . | 14 | . | TRBV6-4 | TGTGCCAGCAGCCTCGGGATTCTAACCGGGGAGCTGTTTTTT | CASSLGILTGELFF
TRBJ2-7 | . | 13 | TRBD1 | TRBV5-1 | TGCGCCAGCAGAACAGGGACAGCCTACGAGCAGTACTTC | CASRTGTAYEQYF
TRBJ2-1 | . | 15 | . | TRBV5-1 | TGCGCCAGCAGCGTTATTCTAGGGCCCTACAATGAGCAGTTCTTC | CASSVILGPYNEQFF
TRBJ2-2 | . | 17 | . | TRBV27 | TGTGCCAGCAGTTTATTTTCGGGACGAAGTCTCGCCGGGGAGCTGTTTTTT | CASSLFSGRSLAGELFF
TRBJ1-2 | . | 15 | TRBD1 | TRBV6-5 | TGTGCCAGCAGTTACGGGACAGGGCCCCACTATGGCTACACCTTC | CASSYGTGPHYGYTF
TRBJ2-1 | . | 15 | TRBD2 | TRBV29-1 | TGCAGCGTTCCAAGGACTAGCGGGTGGGGCAATGAGCAGTTCTTC | CSVPRTSGWGNEQFF
TRBJ2-3 | . | 15 | . | TRBV30 | TGTGCCTGTCCCTTCGGGGCTAGTCGCACAGATACGCAGTATTTT | CACPFGASRTDTQYF
TRBJ1-1 | . | 15 | . | TRBV5-5 | TGTGCCAGCAGCCCTCCCGGGGGGGTGAACACTGAAGCTTTCTTT | CASSPPGGVNTEAFF
TRBJ2-7 | once | 14 | TRBD2 | TRBV5-1 | TGCGCCAGCAGCTTTACTAGCGGGAATTATGAGCAGTACTTC | CASSFTSGNYEQYF
TRBJ1-4 | once | 13 | . | TRBV5-1 | TGCGCCAGCAGCTTGGGTGTTTCGGAAAAACTGTTTTTT | CASSLGVSEKLFF
TRBJ2-7 | . | 14 | TRBD2 | TRBV13 | TGTGCCAGCAGGACTAGCGGGACGGCCTACGAGCAGTACTTC | CASRTSGTAYEQYF
TRBJ2-7 | . | 17 | TRBD2 | TRBV5-1 | TGCGCCAGCAGCTTGTACCCGCTAGCGGGAGTAACTAATGAGCAGTACTTC | CASSLYPLAGVTNEQYF
TRBJ2-7 | . | 14 | . | TRBV4-2 | TGTGCCAGCAGTCTTCTAGGTAGCGGCTACGAGCAGTACTTC | CASSLLGSGYEQYF
TRBJ2-2 | . | 15 | . | TRBV28 | TGTGCCAGCAGTTTTCGGAGGGGGAACACCGGGGAGCTGTTTTTT | CASSFRRGNTGELFF
TRBJ1-1 | . | 14 | . | TRBV5-1 | TGCGCCAGCAGCTTACAGGGCTCGCACACTGAAGCTTTCTTT | CASSLQGSHTEAFF